One sample yielded the 3 T cell receptor beta chains listed below, sequenced in a study of T cell repertoires in cytomegalovirus infection. Via MiXCR, TCRdb re-called the reads, giving one row per CDR3 protein. The sample includes a few hundred thousand distinct CDR3 sequences, 26% of them seen just once. Sample: PBMCs. Source of these receptors: a human donor in good health (CMV status not recorded). Some clones in this sample may be carry-over from other donors' samples.

This clonotype was counted only a few times. V gene TRBV10-2 combines with J gene TRBJ2-3, with 7 nucleotides matching TRBD2. This CDR3 contains 13 residues. Germline V gene data show CDR1 as WSHSY and CDR2 as SAAADI. V lost 10 bases to trimming and J lost 1 base; unmatched junction nucleotides: 5. The CDR3 region has the DNA TGCGCCACTGGACTAGGGGGCACAGATACGCAGTATTTT. This translates into CATGLGGTDTQYF.

J is TRBJ1-5 and V is TRBV6-1; 9 bases map to TRBD1. Germline trimming cut 6 bases from V and 6 bases from J; bases unmatched to any gene: 9. Germline lookup yields CDR1 MNHNS and CDR2 SASEGT. The CDR3 spans 15 residues. Written as DNA, the CDR3 is TGTGCCAGCAGCGCCGGCACAGGGGGCGGTCAGCCCCAGCATTTT. It encodes CASSAGTGGGQPQHF.

Ten or more counts support this clonotype. The chain has TRBV7-2 and TRBJ2-3; TRBD2 agrees at 9 bases. The ends lost 6 bases at V and 3 bases at J; junction bases unmatched: 10. The CDR3 spans 16 residues. Germline CDR1 SGHTA, CDR2 FQGNSA. CDR3 region: CASRKMAGGPTDTQYF. CDR3 coding DNA: TGTGCCAGCAGAAAAATGGCGGGAGGGCCGACAGATACGCAGTATTTT.